The 18 T cell receptor beta chains below all came from one sample that was sequenced in a study of cytomegalovirus exposure and HLA in healthy donors. Data came from immunoSEQ multiplex PCR; TCRdb stores just in-frame clones and leaves some out. This table has roughly 230,000 clones, roughly 91% appearing once. Sequences were obtained from PBMCs. Receptor source: a woman in her 30s in good health and CMV-seronegative.

This chain connects TRBV19 to TRBJ1-2, with TRBD1 identical over 7 bases. This CDR3 has 15 amino acids. The germline V gene encodes CDR1 LNHDA and CDR2 SQIVND (reference sequence). The V gene end was trimmed by 5 bases and the J gene end by 3 bases; junction bases not matched to a gene: 9. The CDR3 loop is CASSSDRVPDYGYTF. The CDR3 coding sequence is TGTGCCAGTAGTTCCGACAGGGTCCCTGACTATGGCTACACCTTC. Looking up the rest from reference TRBV19 and TRBJ1-2 gives the full variable domain: DGGITQSPKYLFRKEGQNVTLSCEQNLNHDAMYWYRQDPGQGLRLIYYSQIVNDFQKGDIAEGYSVSREKKESFPLTVTSAQKNPTAFYLCASSSDRVPDYGYTFGSGTRLTVV.

This sequence joins TRBV5-6 and TRBJ1-5, with D uncertain. This CDR3 is built from 12 residues. Germline V gene lookup returns CDR1 SGHDT and CDR2 YYEEEE. V was pared by 2 bases and J by 5 bases, with 5 bases between. The CDR3 nucleotides are TGTGCCAGCAGCTTCTCCGATCAGCCCCAGCATTTT. Protein sequence: CASSFSDQPQHF.

V and J are TRBV28 and TRBJ2-2; 10 nucleotides align to TRBD1. Germline V gives CDR1 MDHEN, CDR2 SYDVKM. Trimming cost V 6 bases and J 0 bases; bases outside gene matches: 19. CDR3 length: 21 amino acids. CDR3 in amino acids: CASSSKITTGGPPPNTGELFF. CDR3 DNA sequence: TGTGCCAGCAGCTCAAAGATCACGACAGGGGGCCCCCCCCCGAACACCGGGGAGCTGTTTTTT.

CDR3 DNA sequence: TGTGCTAGTGGTTTGGAATTCTGGGGCTCTATGAACACTGAAGCTTTCTTT. Protein product: CASGLEFWGSMNTEAFF. The rearrangement uses TRBV12-5 and TRBJ1-1, with D maybe TRBD1 (5 bases). The germline gives CDR1 LGHNT, CDR2 FRNRAP. CDR3 length: 17 residues. Trimming left V 1 base short and J 0 bases short, with 15 bases between.

This CDR3 reads CASRLAGSWEQYF. Written as DNA, the CDR3 is TGTGCCAGTAGACTCGCTGGGTCGTGGGAGCAGTACTTC. The chain employs TRBV19 and TRBJ2-7; D gene uncertain. Trimming left V 6 bases short and J 7 bases short, with 16 bases between. The CDR3 extends over 13 amino acids. CDR1 LNHDA and CDR2 SQIVND come from the germline V gene (reference sequence).

This clone was seen once. The CDR3 coding sequence is TGCGCCAGCAGCTTGGAGTCGGGCTACGAGCAGTACTTC. Protein sequence: CASSLESGYEQYF. The genes are TRBV4-1 and TRBJ2-7; D not certain. Trimming took 5 bases from V and 3 from J, leaving 11 bases between them. CDR1 and CDR2 (germline): MGHRA, YSYEKL. The CDR3 contains 13 residues.

This sequence joins TRBV4-1 and TRBJ1-4, with no clear D. Per germline, CDR1 MGHRA and CDR2 YSYEKL. This CDR3 has 19 residues. V was pared by 0 bases and J by 0 bases, with 17 bases between. The CDR3, as DNA: TGCGCCAGCAGCCAAGAAACCGTACCGACTTTTCCAACTAATGAAAAACTGTTTTTT. Protein sequence: CASSQETVPTFPTNEKLFF.

This clone was recorded at least ten times. The chain employs TRBV6-1 and TRBJ1-5; no reliable D call. The CDR3 totals 15 residues. Germline V gene sequence: CDR1 MNHNS, CDR2 SASEGT. Trimming cost V 4 bases and J 2 bases, with 12 bases left between them. CDR3: CASSANQEGNQPQHF. The CDR3 bases are TGTGCCAGCAGTGCGAACCAAGAGGGCAATCAGCCCCAGCATTTT.

The table lists this clone with a few counts. The V gene is TRBV7-3, the J gene TRBJ2-5, with a weak D call TRBD1 (5 bases). Per the germline V gene, CDR1 is SGHTA and CDR2 is FQGTGA. This CDR3 has 13 amino acids. With 5 bases removed from V and 2 bases from J, the gap between germline ends came to 9 bases. Here the CDR3 reads CASSPGNQETQYF. The CDR3 bases are TGTGCCAGCAGCCCAGGGAATCAAGAGACCCAGTACTTC.

The rearrangement links TRBV7-3 to TRBJ1-1; D may be TRBD1 (6 bases). Germline V gives CDR1 SGHTA, CDR2 FQGTGA. The CDR3 contains 15 residues. The V and J ends lost 5 bases and 1 base respectively, with 14 bases between them. Here the CDR3 DNA reads TGTGCCAGCAGCCCCATGGGGGGCGCGAACACTGAAGCTTTCTTT. Translation gives CASSPMGGANTEAFF.

The chain recombines TRBV5-1 with TRBJ2-7; maybe TRBD1 (6 bases). Germline CDR1 SGHRS, CDR2 YFSETQ. V shed 0 bases and J shed 4 bases, with 11 bases lying between them. The CDR3 has 14 residues. CDR3 DNA: TGCGCCAGCAGCTTGGATCAGGGGTGGTACGAGCAGTACTTC. It translates to CASSLDQGWYEQYF.

This chain joins TRBV27 and TRBJ2-3; 12 bases are a match to TRBD2. CDR1 and CDR2 from the germline V gene are MNHEY and SMNVEV (reference sequence). V shed 1 base and J 1 base; nucleotides not matched to a gene: 12. The CDR3 covers 20 residues. CDR3 in DNA: TGTGCCAGCAGTTTATGGGCTAGCGGGAGGGTTACTCCCCGCACAGATACGCAGTATTTT. This translates into CASSLWASGRVTPRTDTQYF.

The V gene is TRBV7-2, the J gene TRBJ2-5; D possibly corresponds to TRBD1 (5 bases). This CDR3 spans 18 amino acids. CDR1 SGHTA and CDR2 FQGNSA come from the germline V gene. Trimming removed 4 bases at V and 4 bases at J, with 25 bases between. CDR3 nucleotide sequence: TGTGCCAGCAGCTACGGGCTATCAGGGATTCAGGCGCTAGAGACCCAGTACTTC. Amino acid sequence: CASSYGLSGIQALETQYF.

V and J are TRBV27 and TRBJ2-7; D possibly corresponds to TRBD1 (6 bases). The CDR3 runs to 14 residues. The V end was cut by 3 bases, the J end by 0 bases, with 9 bases between. Germline CDR1 is MNHEY and CDR2 is SMNVEV (reference sequence). DNA of the CDR3: TGTGCCAGCAGTTTCCGGGACACCTCCTACGAGCAGTACTTC. Protein product: CASSFRDTSYEQYF.

In its sample, this clone was seen once. J is TRBJ2-5 and V is TRBV9; TRBD2 might be the D (5 bases). The ends were cut back, 0 bases at V and 3 bases at J, with 6 bases in the middle. This CDR3 has 13 residues. The germline CDR1 and CDR2 sequences are SGDLS and YYNGEE. CDR3 sequence reads: CASSVDGEETQYF. Written as DNA, the CDR3 is TGTGCCAGCAGCGTAGACGGGGAAGAGACCCAGTACTTC.

This clone was recorded a few times. The chain employs TRBV6-6 and TRBJ2-7, with 8 bases fitting TRBD1. The CDR3 has 15 residues. Losses at the gene ends were 3 bases for V and 6 bases for J; bases not matched to a gene: 10. CDR1 MNHNY and CDR2 SVGAGI come from the germline V gene (reference sequence). CDR3 in DNA: TGTGCCAGCAGTTATTCCCCGGACAGGGCCGGCGAGCAGTACTTC. Protein product: CASSYSPDRAGEQYF.

This rearrangement joins TRBV6-5 to TRBJ2-2; either TRBD1 or TRBD2 may supply D (5 bases each). The CDR3 contains 14 residues. V was clipped by 0 bases and J by 5 bases, with 7 bases between them. The germline gives CDR1 MNHEY, CDR2 SVGAGI. The CDR3 protein is CASSYSRGTGELFF. The CDR3, as DNA: TGTGCCAGCAGTTACTCGAGGGGAACCGGGGAGCTGTTTTTT.

The chain has TRBV28 and TRBJ2-3; D is unresolved. This CDR3 spans 15 amino acids. V lost 4 bases and J lost 5, with 16 bases in between. Germline V gene data show CDR1 as MDHEN and CDR2 as SYDVKM. As DNA, the CDR3 is TGTGCCAGCAGTTCCCCACTGTTGGCGGTAGATACGCAGTATTTT. Translation: CASSSPLLAVDTQYF.